Each of the 16 T cell receptor beta chains below was sequenced from the same sample in a study of T cells in Graves' hyperthyroidism and ophthalmopathy. TCR beta CDR3 regions were amplified from RNA. First-round RT-PCR of the TCR CDR3 relied on the HTBI primer set. TCRdb re-called the multiplex PCR reads through MiXCR, storing one row per CDR3 protein. The sample consists of around 690,000 distinct CDR3 sequences, 17% of them appearing once. The sample taken for sequencing was blood. These receptors came from a man aged 50-60 years with Graves' hyperthyroidism.

This clonotype was seen repeatedly, ten times or more. The rearrangement links TRBV6-5 to TRBJ2-3; the D is unclear. V was shortened by 2 bases and J by 0 bases, with 9 bases between the two germline ends. CDR1 is MNHEY and CDR2 is SVGAGI in the germline V gene. The CDR3 consists of 15 residues. CDR3 DNA: TGTGCCAGCAGTTACGGCTCGTCAAGCACAGATACGCAGTATTTT. Translation: CASSYGSSSTDTQYF.

This clonotype came up a few times. The chain joins TRBV19 to TRBJ2-7, with D perhaps matching TRBD2 (6 bases). CDR1 LNHDA and CDR2 SQIVND come from the germline V gene (reference sequence). V was trimmed by 3 bases and J by 1 base, leaving 13 bases between them. This CDR3 has 15 residues. The DNA for the CDR3 is TGTGCCAGTAGTATTAGCGGCTCTCCTTCCTACGAGCAGTACTTC. As protein: CASSISGSPSYEQYF.

The gene calls are TRBV6-5 and TRBJ2-7, with TRBD2 identical over 10 bases. The CDR3 covers 15 residues. Trimming took 6 bases from V and 2 from J; bases not matched to a gene: 7. CDR1 MNHEY and CDR2 SVGAGI come from the germline V gene. The CDR3 nucleotides are TGTGCCAGCAGCTCCTCAGGACTAGCGGCCTACGAGCAGTACTTC. Translated, it gives CASSSSGLAAYEQYF.

This clonotype was picked up many times. The chain recombines TRBV10-3 with TRBJ2-2; 8 nucleotides line up with TRBD1. This CDR3 spans 15 amino acids. V lost 5 bases and J lost 6; bases outside the gene matches: 8. Germline lookup yields CDR1 ENHRY and CDR2 SYGVKD. CDR3 nucleotide sequence: TGTGCCATCAGTATTGGACAGGGAAGCCCCGGGGAGCTGTTTTTT. This encodes CAISIGQGSPGELFF.

A word on this clonotype: The germline gene is not matched at one end of the junction; a read error may be the cause. The chain uses TRBV28 and TRBJ2-7; D unresolved. The CDR3 is 13 amino acids. Germline V gene sequence: CDR1 MDHEN, CDR2 SYDVKM. CDR3 coding DNA: TGTGCCAGCAGTTCCCCGACCAGCTACGAGCGGTACTTC. This encodes CASSSPTSYERYF.

This clonotype appeared many times. This chain links TRBV6-5 with TRBJ1-1, with D uncertain. Germline values: CDR1 MNHEY, CDR2 SVGAGI. V was shortened by 5 bases and J by 1 base, with 14 bases between the two germline ends. The CDR3 sequence is 15 residues long. CDR3 sequence reads: CASSLVDTGNTEAFF. In DNA, the CDR3 is TGTGCCAGCAGTCTGGTAGACACGGGGAACACTGAAGCTTTCTTT.

This clonotype was seen ten or more times. This sequence joins TRBV12-3 or TRBV12-4 and TRBJ2-5; 9 positions agree with TRBD2. Losses at the gene ends were 1 base for V and 5 bases for J; bases not matched to a gene: 2. The CDR3 contains 14 residues. The CDR3 here is CASSLGTSVETQYF. CDR3 DNA: TGTGCCAGCAGTTTAGGGACTAGCGTGGAGACCCAGTACTTC.

This clonotype came up many times. V and J are TRBV2 and TRBJ2-3; 12 bases agree with TRBD2. Germline loops: CDR1 SNHLY, CDR2 FYNNEI. The CDR3 consists of 15 residues. After removal of 7 bases from V and 8 bases from J, the junction contained 10 bases not matched to a gene. DNA of the CDR3: TGTGCCAGCATCACTGCGACTAGCGGGAGTGGTACGCAGTATTTT. Amino acid sequence: CASITATSGSGTQYF.

A few counts support this clonotype. J is TRBJ2-1 and V is TRBV2; maybe TRBD2 (6 bases). This CDR3 has 15 amino acids. The V end was cut by 7 bases, the J end by 2 bases, with 15 bases between. Germline V CDR1 and CDR2: SNHLY, FYNNEI. CDR3 nucleotide sequence: TGTGCCAGCACTGCAGCGGGCCAACCCTACAATGAGCAGTTCTTC. Protein: CASTAAGQPYNEQFF.

DNA for the CDR3: TGTGCCAGCAGCCAGGCCAGGAATAGCGGGGAGACCCAGTACTTC. Protein product: CASSQARNSGETQYF. The V and J genes are TRBV4-2 and TRBJ2-5, with 7 bases identical to TRBD2. The V gene end was trimmed by 3 bases and the J gene end by 5 bases; junction bases not matched to a gene: 9. Germline assignment: CDR1 LGHNA and CDR2 YNFKEQ. The CDR3 loop spans 15 amino acids.

This clonotype was counted ten times or more. This chain connects TRBV30 to TRBJ2-5; 8 nucleotides line up with TRBD2. Germline V lookup: CDR1 GTSNPN, CDR2 SVGIG (reference sequence). The CDR3 runs to 16 residues. V lost 3 bases, J lost 0 bases, and 9 bases stayed unmatched. The CDR3 coding sequence is TGTGCCTGGAGCGGGGTAGCGGGACTATACCAAGAGACCCAGTACTTC. This codes for CAWSGVAGLYQETQYF.

The rearrangement joins TRBV29-1 to TRBJ2-2; D is undetermined. V dropped 0 bases and J dropped 0 bases, with 11 bases sitting between them. The CDR3 has 16 residues. The germline gives CDR1 SQVTM, CDR2 ANQGSEA. As DNA, the CDR3 is TGCAGCGTTGAAGAGGCCAGGACCCCGAACACCGGGGAGCTGTTTTTT. Protein sequence: CSVEEARTPNTGELFF.

The rearrangement uses TRBV28 and TRBJ1-5, with D hard to call. The CDR3 length is 15 residues. The ends were cut back, 6 bases at V and 0 bases at J, with 12 bases in the middle. The germline V gene encodes CDR1 MDHEN and CDR2 SYDVKM. The chain's CDR3 is CASRLSSYSNQPQHF. CDR3 DNA sequence: TGTGCCAGCAGATTAAGCAGTTATAGCAATCAGCCCCAGCATTTT.

As for this clonotype: A single base separates this from a much larger clone, so it may be a read error. The conserved phenylalanine or tryptophan is not found at the CDR3 terminus, so this likely reflects a read error. The chain recombines TRBV20-1 with TRBJ1-2; 7 nucleotides align to TRBD1. The length of the CDR3 is 16 residues. Unmatched junction bases numbered 12, after V lost 5 bases and J lost 0 bases. Germline loops: CDR1 DFQATT, CDR2 SNEGSKA (reference sequence). CDR3 sequence: CSASVPGTAANYGYTL. CDR3 nucleotides: TGCAGTGCTTCTGTCCCCGGGACAGCAGCTAACTATGGCTACACCTTA.

This clonotype was detected many times. This chain joins TRBV28 and TRBJ2-5; 9 positions match TRBD2. V dropped 5 bases and J dropped 7; count of bases not matched to a gene: 5. Germline V gene lookup returns CDR1 MDHEN and CDR2 SYDVKM. The CDR3 sequence is 13 residues long. The DNA for the CDR3 is TGTGCCAGCAGTGCGGGACTAGCCGCGACCCAGTACTTC. Amino acid sequence: CASSAGLAATQYF.

The V and J genes are TRBV19 and TRBJ2-7, with 9 bases aligning to TRBD2. The CDR3 consists of 14 residues. Losses at the gene ends were 6 bases for V and 8 bases for J; bases not matched to a gene: 11. Germline V CDR1 and CDR2: LNHDA, SQIVND (reference sequence). In DNA form, the CDR3 reads TGTGCCAGTAGAGCGACTAGCGGAAGATACAAGCAGTACTTC. It codes for CASRATSGRYKQYF.